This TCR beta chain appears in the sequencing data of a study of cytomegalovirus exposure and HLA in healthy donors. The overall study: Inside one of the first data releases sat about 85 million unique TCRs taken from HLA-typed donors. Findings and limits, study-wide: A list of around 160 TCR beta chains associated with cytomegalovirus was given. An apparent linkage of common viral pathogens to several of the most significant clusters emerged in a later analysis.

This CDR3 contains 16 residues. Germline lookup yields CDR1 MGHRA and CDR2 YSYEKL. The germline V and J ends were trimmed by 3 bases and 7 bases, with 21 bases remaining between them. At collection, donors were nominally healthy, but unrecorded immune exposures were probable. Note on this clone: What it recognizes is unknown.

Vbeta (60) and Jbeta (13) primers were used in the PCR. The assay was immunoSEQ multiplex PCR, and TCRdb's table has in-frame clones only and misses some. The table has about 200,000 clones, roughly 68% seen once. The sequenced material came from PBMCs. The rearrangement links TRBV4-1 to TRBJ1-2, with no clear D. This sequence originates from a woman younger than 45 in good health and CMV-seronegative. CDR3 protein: CASSHPTAVISGGYTF. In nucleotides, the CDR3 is TGCGCCAGCAGCCACCCCACTGCCGTGATCTCCGGTGGCTACACCTTC.